The clone carrying this T cell receptor (beta chain) has just a few counts. Its target is unknown. This entry is derived from a study of cytomegalovirus exposure and HLA in healthy donors. Study-level findings and limits: Data from an earlier analysis indicated that most TCR beta V segments were productive either about 87% or about 30% of the time.

This PCR relied on a set of 60 Vbeta primers and 13 Jbeta primers. The method was immunoSEQ multiplex PCR; TCRdb's version includes in-frame clones alone and lacks a portion of them. The sample shows about 130,000 clones, 66% of them seen only once. Germline V CDR1 and CDR2: KGHSH, LQKENI. The CDR3 is 15 amino acids. Trimming at V came to 4 bases and at J to 0 bases, leaving 6 bases not matched to a gene. The receptor comes from a human donor in good health. The sample was PBMCs. The V gene is TRBV18, the J gene TRBJ2-7; 7 positions agree with TRBD2. CDR3 amino acids: CASSRGGGGSYEQYF. CDR3 nucleotides: TGTGCCAGCTCACGTGGCGGGGGTGGCTCCTACGAGCAGTACTTC.